These 15 T cell receptor beta chains were sequenced from one sample in a study of vaccination and CD4 T cells after COVID-19. CD4+ T cells that had been cultured provided DNA sequenced with the Oncomine TCR Beta short-read assay. TCRdb itself ran the PCR reads through MiXCR, one entry per CDR3 protein. The sample comprises about 14,000 distinct CDR3 sequences, roughly 53% of which are singletons, and 9.5% to 13% rests with the top ten. These receptors have no identified antigens. Described treatment: roughly 10-day PBMC culture with coronavirus spike peptide pools or control peptides (ViraFEST assay). Sample: CD4+ T cells from blood, cultured in vitro, taken before SARS-CoV-2 vaccination. The receptors here all came from a human donor who had recovered from COVID-19.

The chain is built from TRBV6-5 and TRBJ2-7; no clear D. This CDR3 is built from 13 residues. The germline V and J ends were trimmed by 4 bases and 4 bases, with 11 bases remaining between them. Germline V gene data show CDR1 as MNHEY and CDR2 as SVGAGI. CDR3 coding DNA: TGTGCCAGCAGTTCCGCGCCCTTTTACGAGCAGTACTTC. Translation gives CASSSAPFYEQYF.

This rearrangement joins TRBV2 to TRBJ2-7; D ambiguous. The CDR3 consists of 11 residues. CDR1 and CDR2 from the germline V gene are SNHLY and FYNNEI. The V gene lost 5 bases and the J gene lost 2 bases, with 4 bases spanning the gap. The CDR3 loop is CASSPTYEQYF. Here the CDR3 DNA reads TGTGCCAGCAGTCCAACCTACGAGCAGTACTTC.

The chain is built from TRBV7-2 and TRBJ2-7; D is unclear. This CDR3 has 14 amino acids. Germline loops: CDR1 SGHTA, CDR2 FQGNSA. Trimming removed 3 bases from V and 6 bases from J, with 15 bases in between. CDR3 region: CASSFFPRGSEQYF. The CDR3 region has the DNA TGTGCCAGCAGCTTCTTCCCTAGAGGCAGCGAGCAGTACTTC.

The chain is built from TRBV4-1 and TRBJ1-6; TRBD1 aligns across 7 bases. Germline CDR1 and CDR2: MGHRA and YSYEKL. CDR3 length: 15 amino acids. Germline trimming cut 4 bases from V and 6 bases from J; bases unmatched to any gene: 6. The CDR3 nucleotides read TGCGCCAGCAGCCGAACAGGGGACGGTAATTCACCCCTCCACTTT. Translation: CASSRTGDGNSPLHF.

This clonotype has just a few counts. V usage is TRBV2 and J usage is TRBJ2-5; D remains ambiguous. This CDR3 region has 13 residues. Germline V lookup: CDR1 SNHLY, CDR2 FYNNEI. V lost 4 bases and J lost 5, with 11 bases in between. As DNA, the CDR3 is TGTGCCAGCAGTGCTCAGTCTTCTGAGACCCAGTACTTC. It encodes CASSAQSSETQYF.

This clonotype has just a few counts. The CDR3 loop reads CASSADSAVQPQHF. The CDR3, as DNA: TGTGCCAGCAGCGCGGACAGTGCAGTTCAGCCCCAGCATTTT. V gene TRBV7-2 combines with J gene TRBJ1-5, with a possible D match to TRBD1 (6 bases). This CDR3 has 14 residues. CDR1 is SGHTA and CDR2 is FQGNSA in the germline V gene. The V and J ends lost 5 bases and 6 bases respectively, with 14 bases between them.

Only one count was recorded for this clonotype. CDR3 in amino acids: CSARGGSNLNEQFF. The DNA for the CDR3 is TGCAGTGCTAGGGGCGGGAGTAACCTCAATGAGCAGTTCTTC. The V gene is TRBV20-1, the J gene TRBJ2-1, with 7 nucleotides matching TRBD2. This CDR3 contains 14 residues. V was pared by 3 bases and J by 6 bases, with 8 bases of the junction left unmatched. Germline V lookup: CDR1 DFQATT, CDR2 SNEGSKA (reference sequence).

This clonotype was counted only a few times. The rearrangement uses TRBV6-1 and TRBJ2-1; a possible D gene is TRBD2 (5 bases). Between the trimmed V and J ends, which lost 8 bases and 0 bases, there was a span of 11 bases. Germline-derived CDR1 and CDR2 are MNHNS and SASEGT. CDR3 length: 14 amino acids. CDR3 amino acids: CASGERSSYNEQFF. The CDR3, as DNA: TGTGCCAGCGGGGAGCGGAGCTCCTACAATGAGCAGTTCTTC.

The chain employs TRBV24-1 and TRBJ2-3, with TRBD2 identical over 7 bases. J lost 4 bases, V lost 5 bases, and 8 bases had no gene match. Per germline, CDR1 KGHDR and CDR2 SFDVKD. This CDR3 spans 15 amino acids. CDR3 in amino acids: CATSASVAGADTQYF. CDR3 nucleotides: TGTGCCACCAGTGCGAGCGTGGCGGGAGCAGATACGCAGTATTTT.

The rearrangement joins TRBV12-3 or TRBV12-4 to TRBJ2-7, with D perhaps matching TRBD1 (6 bases). This CDR3 is 12 amino acids long. V lost 4 bases and J 4 bases, leaving 8 bases between the germline ends. The CDR3 nucleotides read TGTGCCAGCAGTTCACAGGGTTACGAGCAGTACTTC. Translating gives CASSSQGYEQYF.

The V and J genes are TRBV7-2 and TRBJ2-7; D remains unclear. Trimming cost V 5 bases and J 3 bases, with 5 bases left between them. The CDR3 has 11 amino acids. Germline-derived CDR1 and CDR2 are SGHTA and FQGNSA. CDR3 coding DNA: TGTGCCAGCAGCCCCCACTACGAGCAGTACTTC. Its translation is CASSPHYEQYF.

The J gene is TRBJ1-6, the V gene TRBV10-3; 9 bases match TRBD1. J gave up 5 bases and V 8 bases, and 7 bases lay outside the gene matches. This CDR3 has 15 residues. Per germline, CDR1 ENHRY and CDR2 SYGVKD. CDR3 in amino acids: CAIRPTGGNNSPLHF. The CDR3 DNA follows: TGTGCCATCCGCCCGACAGGGGGGAATAATTCACCCCTCCACTTT.

This clonotype was counted a few times. A junction end diverges from the germline sequence, so it may reflect a read error. The rearrangement uses TRBV12-3 or TRBV12-4 and TRBJ2-7; D is perhaps TRBD1 (6 bases). The CDR3 length is 13 residues. The CDR3 loop is CASSDRSSFEQYF. CDR3 nucleotides: TGTGCCAGCAGTGACAGGAGTTCCTTCGAGCAGTACTTC.

This clonotype was picked up a small number of times. The V call is TRBV2, the J call TRBJ2-3, with 7 bases fitting TRBD2. The CDR3 consists of 16 residues. Trimming took 7 bases from V and 0 from J; bases not matched to a gene: 10. The germline CDR1 and CDR2 sequences are SNHLY and FYNNEI. This chain's CDR3 is CASTFGEGASTDTQYF. The CDR3 DNA is TGTGCCAGCACCTTCGGGGAGGGAGCTAGCACAGATACGCAGTATTTT.

This chain uses TRBV28 with TRBJ1-1, with 8 bases matching TRBD1. Germline-derived CDR1 and CDR2 are MDHEN and SYDVKM. V lost 3 bases, J lost 8 bases, and 23 bases stayed unmatched. The CDR3 has 19 residues. In nucleotides, the CDR3 is TGTGCCAGCAGTTTCCTGGGACCGTACGGACCAAAGGACAGGGTGGAAGCTTTCTTT. It yields the protein CASSFLGPYGPKDRVEAFF.